Below, one T cell receptor (beta chain) is given with its context. The data were obtained in a study of blood T cell repertoires in COVID-19. Study context: COVID-19 samples, acute and convalescent, were from the United States, Italy and Spain. Sources were T cells, B-cell-depleted T cells, or PBMCs; the material itself was cDNA or gDNA.

Authors' processing steps: Researchers report that nucleated cell counts were estimated from reference gene primer amplification. TCRdb's copy holds only in-frame clones and misses some; the assay was immunoSEQ multiplex PCR. The DNA gave D and trimming, while V, J and clone size come from that table. The sample lists some 95,000 clones; about three quarters were seen once. Germline assignment: CDR1 SEHNR and CDR2 FQNEAQ (reference sequence). Trimming removed 5 bases at V and 1 base at J, with 8 bases between. The CDR3 spans 13 residues. Sample: peripheral blood. V and J are TRBV7-9 and TRBJ1-1; no clear D gene. The sequence was collected from a man in his forties or fifties who had recovered from COVID-19. The CDR3 reads CASSLEGNTEAFF. The CDR3, as DNA: TGTGCCAGCAGCCTCGAGGGGAACACTGAAGCTTTCTTT.